This passage covers 25 T cell receptor beta chains from one sample sequenced in a study of identical twins. TCRdb re-derived calls from the 5' RACE reads in MiXCR, one entry per CDR3 protein. Of hundreds of thousands of distinct CDR3 sequences listed, more than 6.5% are singletons. The sample also formed part of further work on yellow fever vaccine responses in identical twins.

Source material: PBMCs. The receptors were gathered from a woman aged 18-30 years in good health.

At least ten counts were recorded for this clonotype. J is TRBJ1-1 and V is TRBV5-1; 7 bases are a match to TRBD1. The CDR3 totals 14 residues. Germline assignment: CDR1 SGHRS and CDR2 YFSETQ. The V gene end was trimmed by 3 bases and the J gene end by 0 bases; junction bases not matched to a gene: 2. The CDR3 DNA reads TGCGCCAGCAGCTGGGGACAGCTGAACACTGAAGCTTTCTTT. It translates to CASSWGQLNTEAFF.

The chain has TRBV11-2 and TRBJ2-3; 11 positions match TRBD2. Germline lookup yields CDR1 SGHAT and CDR2 FQNNGV. Germline trimming cut 4 bases from V and 0 bases from J; bases unmatched to any gene: 9. The CDR3 is 18 amino acids. CDR3 region: CASSSLAGARPSTDTQYF. The CDR3 region has the DNA TGTGCCAGCAGCTCACTAGCGGGGGCCCGCCCTAGCACAGATACGCAGTATTTT.

This clonotype has a count of ten or more. Written as DNA, the CDR3 is TGTGCCATCAGTGATGGGCGGGGGGGCCTCCAAGAGACCCAGTACTTC. It specifies CAISDGRGGLQETQYF. The chain is built from TRBV10-3 and TRBJ2-5, with 9 positions matching TRBD2. CDR1 and CDR2 from the germline V gene are ENHRY and SYGVKD. J was trimmed by 1 base and V by 3 bases; bases with no gene match: 6. CDR3 length: 16 residues.

At least ten counts were recorded for this clonotype. V gene TRBV6-2 or TRBV6-3 combines with J gene TRBJ2-1, with 9 nucleotides matching TRBD1. The V and J ends lost 6 bases and 9 bases, in that order; junction bases with no gene match: 6. The V gene's germline CDR1 is MNHEY and CDR2 SVGEGT. The CDR3 extends over 13 amino acids. CDR3 bases: TGTGCCAGCAGCCCCTCGGACAGGGGTGAGCAGTTCTTC. Amino acid sequence: CASSPSDRGEQFF.

At least ten counts were recorded for this clonotype. The chain carries TRBV12-3 or TRBV12-4 and TRBJ1-1; D ambiguous. This CDR3 is built from 11 residues. Trimming took off 3 bases at V and 7 bases at J, with 6 bases between the two ends. In nucleotides, the CDR3 is TGTGCCAGCAGTTTCGGCTTTGAAGCTTTCTTT. This codes for CASSFGFEAFF.

The CDR3 DNA follows: TGTGCCAGCAGAGTCCAGGGGATCACCGGGGAGCTGTTTTTT. This encodes CASRVQGITGELFF. V usage is TRBV2 and J usage is TRBJ2-2; possible D gene TRBD1, 6 bases. Trimming took off 6 bases at V and 4 bases at J, with 12 bases between the two ends. The germline V gene has CDR1 SNHLY and CDR2 FYNNEI. This CDR3 region has 14 residues.

A few counts support this clonotype. CDR3 amino acids: CASSPEKGHTEAFF. The DNA of the CDR3 is TGCGCCAGCAGCCCAGAAAAGGGTCATACTGAAGCTTTCTTT. The chain has TRBV4-3 and TRBJ1-1; no clear D. Germline V gene data show CDR1 as LGHNA and CDR2 as YSLEER. V lost 4 bases and J lost 5, with 14 bases in between. The CDR3 has 14 amino acids.

The chain employs TRBV18 and TRBJ2-7; D unresolved. This CDR3 contains 13 residues. Trimming took 1 base from V and 0 from J, leaving 4 bases between them. The germline gives CDR1 KGHSH, CDR2 LQKENI. CDR3 region: CASSPLISYEQYF. The CDR3 DNA reads TGTGCCAGCTCACCACTCATCTCCTACGAGCAGTACTTC.

This clonotype was seen ten or more times. The chain joins TRBV20-1 to TRBJ2-1; 7 bases are shared with TRBD1. The germline gives CDR1 DFQATT, CDR2 SNEGSKA (reference sequence). Trimming cost V 3 bases and J 6 bases; bases outside gene matches: 14. The CDR3 loop spans 16 amino acids. The CDR3, as DNA: TGCAGTGCTAGCATGTCCGGGACAGTCCGACCCAATGAGCAGTTCTTC. Residues: CSASMSGTVRPNEQFF.

Comment on this clonotype: Its ends do not fully match the called genes, so a read error is possible. The rearrangement uses TRBV5-1 and TRBJ1-6, with 7 nucleotides matching TRBD1. CDR1 is SGHRS and CDR2 is YFSETQ in the germline V gene. The CDR3 length is 16 residues. The CDR3: CTSSLVTGVHNSPLHF. In DNA, the CDR3 is TGCACCAGCAGCTTGGTCACAGGGGTTCATAATTCACCCCTCCACTTT.

The chain carries TRBV6-5 and TRBJ2-7, with TRBD1 as a possible D gene (6 bases). CDR1 is MNHEY and CDR2 is SVGAGI in the germline V gene. The CDR3 totals 15 residues. Trimming shortened V by 4 bases and J by 5 bases, and 18 bases separated the two germline ends. CDR3 amino acids: CASSSRGLVGDEQYF. The DNA of the CDR3 is TGTGCCAGCAGTTCCAGGGGTCTAGTAGGCGACGAGCAGTACTTC.

This chain links TRBV7-6 with TRBJ2-3; no clear D. Germline assignment: CDR1 SGHVS and CDR2 FNYEAQ. The CDR3 length is 14 residues. V was shortened by 1 base and J by 2 bases, with 7 bases between the two germline ends. The CDR3 region is CASSLDPFTDTQYF. DNA for the CDR3: TGTGCCAGCAGCTTAGATCCCTTCACAGATACGCAGTATTTT.

V is TRBV20-1 and J is TRBJ1-2, with a possible D match to TRBD1 (5 bases). Trimming removed 0 bases from V and 8 bases from J, with 10 bases in between. The length of the CDR3 is 12 residues. Per the germline V gene, CDR1 is DFQATT and CDR2 is SNEGSKA (reference sequence). The CDR3 sequence: CSARDRVWGYTF. As DNA, the CDR3 is TGCAGTGCTAGAGACAGGGTATGGGGCTACACCTTC.

This clonotype was counted at least ten times. CDR3 in amino acids: CASSRHHGTRFVDEQFF. The CDR3 DNA follows: TGTGCCAGCAGCAGACACCACGGGACTAGGTTCGTCGATGAGCAGTTCTTC. The rearrangement joins TRBV12-3 or TRBV12-4 to TRBJ2-1; 8 bases are shared with TRBD2. J was trimmed by 8 bases and V by 6 bases; bases with no gene match: 18. This CDR3 has 17 amino acids.

Many counts were recorded for this clonotype. The V and J genes are TRBV5-1 and TRBJ2-4; 8 bases line up with TRBD1. V lost 5 bases and J lost 8; bases outside the gene matches: 9. The CDR3 is made up of 14 amino acids. Germline CDR1 is SGHRS and CDR2 is YFSETQ. CDR3 loop: CASSPKTGADIQYF. CDR3 nucleotide sequence: TGCGCCAGCAGTCCAAAGACAGGGGCGGACATTCAGTACTTC.

This clonotype was recorded a few times. The rearrangement links TRBV5-1 to TRBJ2-7; tentatively, D is TRBD2 (7 bases). The germline V and J ends were trimmed by 7 bases and 0 bases, with 17 bases remaining between them. The germline V gene has CDR1 SGHRS and CDR2 YFSETQ. The CDR3 is 15 amino acids. The CDR3 nucleotides read TGCGCCAGCTCAGCGGGAACAGGGATCTCCTACGAGCAGTACTTC. Residues: CASSAGTGISYEQYF.

The chain is built from TRBV10-1 and TRBJ2-2; D perhaps matches TRBD1 (6 bases). CDR3 size: 12 residues. The V gene lost 6 bases and the J gene lost 6 bases, with 8 bases spanning the gap. CDR1 is WNHNN and CDR2 is SYGVQD in the germline V gene (reference sequence). CDR3 sequence (DNA): TGCGCCAGCAGCGCAGGGGCCGGGGAGCTGTTTTTT. This codes for CASSAGAGELFF.

This clonotype was observed a handful of times. The V gene is TRBV5-4, the J gene TRBJ2-1; tentatively, D is TRBD2 (5 bases). Trimming pared 3 bases from V and 8 bases from J, leaving 6 bases between. This CDR3 is built from 11 residues. The V gene's germline CDR1 is SGHNT and CDR2 YYREEE (reference sequence). CDR3 loop: CASSWEYEQFF. As DNA, the CDR3 is TGTGCCAGCAGCTGGGAGTATGAGCAGTTCTTC.

The chain joins TRBV18 to TRBJ1-5, with D possibly matching TRBD1 (6 bases). The germline V and J ends were trimmed by 3 bases and 5 bases, with 14 bases remaining between them. CDR3 size: 15 residues. Germline V gene lookup returns CDR1 KGHSH and CDR2 LQKENI. CDR3 residues: CASSPLGGADQPQHF. DNA for the CDR3: TGTGCCAGCTCACCTTTAGGGGGGGCAGATCAGCCCCAGCATTTT.

This clonotype was seen a few times. The chain links TRBV10-3 to TRBJ2-7, with a tentative D call TRBD1 (5 bases). The CDR3 has 14 amino acids. Trimming took 8 bases from V and 0 from J, leaving 14 bases between them. Germline CDR1 ENHRY, CDR2 SYGVKD. The CDR3 loop reads CAIAAVGLSYEQYF. DNA for the CDR3: TGTGCCATCGCCGCCGTGGGGCTCTCCTACGAGCAGTACTTC.

This clonotype occurred a few times. The junction shows a germline mismatch at one end, possibly a read error. CDR3 bases: TGTGCCAGCAGCCTAGGGGACACTGAAGCTGTCTTT. Protein: CASSLGDTEAVF. The V and J genes are TRBV7-3 and TRBJ1-1; D possibly corresponds to TRBD1 (6 bases). This CDR3 spans 12 amino acids. CDR1 and CDR2 (germline): SGHTA, FQGTGA.

This chain uses TRBV19 with TRBJ2-7, with D maybe TRBD1 (6 bases). Deletions cut 1 base from V and 2 bases from J, with 21 bases between. The CDR3 loop spans 18 amino acids. Germline CDR1 LNHDA, CDR2 SQIVND (reference sequence). As DNA, the CDR3 is TGTGCCAGTAGTATAGGGCCCCGAGGGACAAGAATCGCCTACGAGCAGTACTTC. Translating it yields CASSIGPRGTRIAYEQYF.

This chain connects TRBV12-5 to TRBJ2-5; 7 nucleotides agree with TRBD1. The CDR3 is 14 residues long. Germline lookup yields CDR1 LGHNT and CDR2 FRNRAP. The ends lost 1 base at V and 5 bases at J; junction bases unmatched: 4. The CDR3: CASGLGQGVETQYF. CDR3 bases: TGTGCTAGTGGTTTGGGACAGGGTGTGGAGACCCAGTACTTC.

This clonotype turned up a few times. This chain connects TRBV6-2 or TRBV6-3 to TRBJ1-3, with D perhaps matching TRBD1 (5 bases). CDR3 length: 15 residues. The V gene's germline CDR1 is MNHEY and CDR2 SVGEGT. V was trimmed by 8 bases and J by 0 bases, leaving 14 bases between them. CDR3 region: CASHIDSYSGNTIYF. The CDR3 DNA sequence: TGTGCCAGCCACATCGACAGCTACTCTGGAAACACCATATATTTT.

The table lists this clonotype with a few counts. This chain joins TRBV18 and TRBJ1-1, with TRBD1 identical over 10 bases. The length of the CDR3 is 18 residues. J was trimmed by 0 bases and V by 2 bases; bases with no gene match: 9. Per germline, CDR1 KGHSH and CDR2 LQKENI. The CDR3 region is CASSPLGQGFPMNTEAFF. DNA of the CDR3: TGTGCCAGCTCACCATTGGGACAGGGGTTTCCCATGAACACTGAAGCTTTCTTT. The whole variable domain, remainder taken from reference TRBV18 and TRBJ1-1, is NAGVMQNPRHLVRRRGQEARLRCSPMKGHSHVYWYRQLPEEGLKFMVYLQKENIIDESGMPKERFSAEFPKEGPSILRIQQVVRGDSAAYFCASSPLGQGFPMNTEAFFGQGTRLTVV.